The 8 T cell receptor beta chains below all came from one sample that was sequenced in a study of blood T cell repertoires in COVID-19 (dated by TCRdb to the early 2020s). Library preparation used the immunoSEQ multiplex PCR assay. Entries here come from immuneACCESS through TCRdb and include only in-frame sequences with V and J called. Some clones fail to appear in such tables; in the studies checked, an unresolved V gene covers under half of the shortfall, and the cause of the remainder is unknown. The sample includes over 50,000 clones, with 70% to 90% observed a single time. The ten largest clones add up to roughly 7.2% of the sample. The sequencing sample was made of peripheral blood. The receptors were sampled from a man in his 60s with acute or convalescent COVID-19.

This clone was found once. The rearrangement uses TRBV10-3 and TRBJ1-1, with 7 positions matching TRBD1. Germline V CDR1 and CDR2: ENHRY, SYGVKD. CDR3 length equals 15 residues. V lost 3 bases, J lost 3 bases, and 7 bases stayed unmatched. The CDR3 DNA reads as TGTGCCATCAGTGACGAAGCACAGGGGTACACTGAAGCTTTCTTT. Translating gives CAISDEAQGYTEAFF.

The gene calls are TRBV7-8 and TRBJ2-5; 9 positions agree with TRBD2. CDR1 is SGHVS, CDR2 FQNEAQ, per germline. V lost 1 base, J lost 1 base, and 4 bases stayed unmatched. CDR3 length: 16 amino acids. The CDR3 here is CASSLGAGGFQETQYF. The CDR3 DNA follows: TGTGCCAGCAGCTTAGGAGCGGGGGGATTCCAAGAGACCCAGTACTTC.

The chain employs TRBV2 and TRBJ1-5; 10 nucleotides line up with TRBD1. CDR1 SNHLY and CDR2 FYNNEI come from the germline V gene. After removal of 8 bases from V and 6 bases from J, the junction contained 7 bases not matched to a gene. This CDR3 is built from 14 residues. The CDR3 sequence: CASDRQGAGQPQHF. In nucleotides, the CDR3 is TGTGCCAGCGACAGACAGGGGGCTGGTCAGCCCCAGCATTTT.

This clone showed up just once. J is TRBJ2-7 and V is TRBV4-3, with 8 bases aligning to TRBD1. With V trimmed by 0 bases and J by 5 bases, 9 bases remained unmatched. The length of the CDR3 is 16 residues. Germline V lookup: CDR1 LGHNA, CDR2 YSLEER. CDR3: CASSQENWDRRDEQYF. CDR3 in DNA: TGCGCCAGCAGCCAAGAGAACTGGGACAGGCGGGACGAGCAGTACTTC.

V gene TRBV3-1 (or the pseudogene TRBV3-2) combines with J gene TRBJ1-6; D not resolved. Trimming stripped 4 bases from V and 8 bases from J, with 15 bases between. CDR1 and CDR2 from the germline V gene are LGHDT and YNNKEL (reference sequence). This CDR3 has 15 residues. The CDR3 is CASSPGGTRDSPLHF. CDR3 DNA sequence: TGTGCCAGCAGCCCTGGAGGCACGAGGGATTCACCCCTCCACTTT.

This chain connects TRBV27 to TRBJ2-5, with D possibly TRBD2 on 5 matching bases. The CDR3 extends over 13 amino acids. Germline assignment: CDR1 MNHEY and CDR2 SMNVEV (reference sequence). The V end was cut by 3 bases, the J end by 5 bases, with 10 bases between. The chain's CDR3 is CASSFRGLETQYF. The CDR3 coding sequence is TGTGCCAGCAGTTTTCGGGGTTTGGAGACCCAGTACTTC.

The rearrangement uses TRBV4-2 and TRBJ1-2; D gene ambiguous. The CDR3 loop spans 14 amino acids. Trimming pared 0 bases from V and 4 bases from J, leaving 9 bases between. CDR1 LGHNA and CDR2 YNFKEQ come from the germline V gene. Here the CDR3 reads CASSQDPGGYGYTF. The CDR3, as DNA: TGTGCCAGCAGCCAAGATCCGGGTGGCTATGGCTACACCTTC.

This rearrangement joins TRBV7-2 to TRBJ2-2; 8 nucleotides match TRBD1. Germline V gene lookup returns CDR1 SGHTA and CDR2 FQGNSA. The CDR3 has 13 residues. The junction had 3 bases not matched to a gene; V was cut back by 6 bases and J by 6 bases. Here the CDR3 DNA reads TGTGCCAGCAGTTTACAGGGGGCCGGGGAGCTGTTTTTT. Residues: CASSLQGAGELFF.